These T cell receptor beta chains were read from a single sample in a study of cytomegalovirus exposure and HLA in healthy donors. Repertoires were generated with immunoSEQ multiplex PCR, while TCRdb's copy carries only in-frame clones and drops some. Of about 140,000 clones listed, roughly 83% were seen once; the top ten hold 4.1%. Sequenced sample: PBMCs. Receptor source: a man in his forties in good health and CMV-seropositive. Each CDR3 is given with its conserved first and last residue. A D gene is named only where the DNA matches it firmly. Rows may omit the clone size; those that give it use once, few, many or a size class.

>-|TRBV19|-|TRBJ2-4
CASSPGGNIQYF
TGTGCCAGTAGCCCCGGGGGAAACATTCAGTACTTC
>TRBD1|TRBV10-3|once|TRBJ2-7
CAISLGDSSYEQYF
TGTGCCATCAGTCTTGGGGACAGCTCCTACGAGCAGTACTTC
>-|TRBV28|-|TRBJ2-2
CASSLMSETGELFF
TGTGCCAGCAGTTTGATGAGCGAAACCGGGGAGCTGTTTTTT
>-|TRBV5-1|-|TRBJ1-1
CASTPGGGTEAFF
TGCGCCAGCACCCCGGGAGGGGGCACTGAAGCTTTCTTT
>TRBD2|TRBV5-5|few|TRBJ2-5
CASSLVLAGGETQYF
TGTGCCAGCAGCTTGGTGTTAGCGGGAGGGGAGACCCAGTACTTC
>-|TRBV4-1|-|TRBJ2-7
CASSQAKWPVTGEQYF
TGCGCCAGCAGCCAAGCAAAGTGGCCAGTGACGGGAGAGCAGTACTTC
>TRBD1|TRBV5-6|-|TRBJ2-6
CASSFLTGGSGANVLTF
TGTGCCAGCAGCTTTCTGACAGGGGGCTCTGGGGCCAACGTCCTGACTTTC
>-|TRBV29-1|-|TRBJ2-5
CSVGAAGQPGETQYF
TGCAGCGTTGGGGCGGCGGGACAGCCCGGGGAGACCCAGTACTTC
>-|TRBV18|few|TRBJ1-1
CASSSRTEAFF
TGTGCCAGCTCATCGAGGACTGAAGCTTTCTTT
>-|TRBV6-6|-|TRBJ1-1
CASCRGIMNTEAFF
TGTGCCAGTTGTCGGGGGATTATGAACACTGAAGCTTTCTTT
>-|TRBV4-3|-|TRBJ1-4
CASSQRLATNEKLFF
TGCGCCAGCAGCCAGAGACTTGCAACTAATGAAAAACTGTTTTTT